The TCR beta chain under discussion was sequenced for a study of blood T cell repertoires in COVID-19. About the study: Material from acute and convalescent COVID-19 was sourced from the United States, Italy and Spain.

J gave up 2 bases and V 0 bases, and 14 bases lay outside the gene matches. The CDR3 has 19 residues. Germline V gene sequence: CDR1 SGDLS, CDR2 YYNGEE. Clones were read by immunoSEQ multiplex PCR, and TCRdb kept only the in-frame ones, dropping some. Found here are 150,000 to 200,000 clones, approximately 88% of them singletons; the top ten hold about a tenth. Sequencing input: peripheral blood. The TCR was taken from a woman aged 80 or older with active or convalescent COVID-19. J is TRBJ2-5 and V is TRBV9; 9 bases are shared with TRBD1. CDR3 region: CASSVATRWDRVVQETQYF. Here the CDR3 DNA reads TGTGCCAGCAGCGTAGCGACCCGTTGGGACAGGGTCGTACAAGAGACCCAGTACTTC.